These 18 T cell receptor beta chains were sequenced from one sample in a study of CD8 T cells in ankylosing spondylitis. TCRdb independently ran MiXCR on the 5' RACE reads; one entry per CDR3 protein. The sample consists of fewer than 200,000 distinct CDR3 sequences, around a tenth of them appearing once. Sequenced input: blood, either unsorted or a sorted T cell fraction (not recorded which). All receptors derive from a female donor with ankylosing spondylitis or in good health (not recorded which).

The chain links TRBV28 to TRBJ2-2, with unresolved D. Germline-derived CDR1 and CDR2 are MDHEN and SYDVKM. Deletions cut 1 base from V and 1 base from J, with 4 bases between. The CDR3 spans 14 residues. CDR3 sequence: CASSLSLNTGELFF. CDR3 coding DNA: TGTGCCAGCAGTTTATCGCTGAACACCGGGGAGCTGTTTTTT.

The chain uses TRBV27 and TRBJ2-1; D remains unclear. Trimming took off 1 base at V and 8 bases at J, with 3 bases between the two ends. CDR1 and CDR2 (germline): MNHEY, SMNVEV (reference sequence). This CDR3 comprises 11 residues. CDR3 protein: CASSLFDEQFF. CDR3 DNA sequence: TGTGCCAGCAGTTTATTCGATGAGCAGTTCTTC.

This clonotype has a handful of counts. This chain uses TRBV7-2 with TRBJ2-5; D ambiguous. CDR1 is SGHTA, CDR2 FQGNSA, per germline. Trimming shortened V by 2 bases and J by 1 base, and 11 bases separated the two germline ends. CDR3 length equals 15 residues. The CDR3 DNA follows: TGTGCCAGCAGCTTAAGCTGGGGAATCCAAGAGACCCAGTACTTC. This gives the protein CASSLSWGIQETQYF.

The genes are TRBV27 and TRBJ1-1, with D unresolved. CDR1 is MNHEY, CDR2 SMNVEV, per germline (reference sequence). The CDR3 has 13 amino acids. Trimming stripped 8 bases from V and 3 bases from J, with 13 bases between. In DNA, the CDR3 is TGTGCCAGCTCCACGGTGGGCGACACTGAAGCTTTCTTT. Amino acids: CASSTVGDTEAFF.

This clonotype has more than one count but fewer than ten. The chain joins TRBV7-9 to TRBJ2-7; D possibly uses TRBD1 or TRBD2 (5 bases each). The J call may not be correct, given that the DNA end is closer to TRBJ2-5. The CDR3 covers 11 residues. Germline V gives CDR1 SEHNR, CDR2 FQNEAQ (reference sequence). In nucleotides, the CDR3 is TGTGCCAGCAGCCTGGGACAGACCCAGTACTTC. Translated, it gives CASSLGQTQYF.

CDR3 in amino acids: CAIRADYEQYF. DNA of the CDR3: TGTGCCATCCGGGCGGATTACGAGCAGTACTTC. J is TRBJ2-7 and V is TRBV10-3; D uncertain. Germline assignment: CDR1 ENHRY and CDR2 SYGVKD. The CDR3 extends over 11 amino acids. V was pared by 8 bases and J by 4 bases, with 9 bases between.

This clonotype was observed a few times. The chain has TRBV9 and TRBJ2-7, with D uncertain. V dropped 0 bases and J dropped 3 bases, with 13 bases sitting between them. The CDR3 totals 15 residues. CDR1 is SGDLS, CDR2 YYNGEE, per germline. Written as DNA, the CDR3 is TGTGCCAGCAGCGTAGACTTAGGACCAGGCTACGAGCAGTACTTC. Amino acid sequence: CASSVDLGPGYEQYF.

This clonotype was seen many times. The V call is TRBV29-1, the J call TRBJ2-2; no firm D call. The CDR3 totals 13 residues. V lost 5 bases, J lost 0 bases, and 7 bases lay in between. Germline assignment: CDR1 SQVTM and CDR2 ANQGSEA. CDR3 protein: CSVLAANTGELFF. In nucleotides, the CDR3 is TGCAGCGTTTTGGCGGCGAACACCGGGGAGCTGTTTTTT.

This clonotype was observed a handful of times. V usage is TRBV30 and J usage is TRBJ2-1, with D tentatively TRBD2 (6 bases). V lost 0 bases, J lost 9 bases, and 9 bases lay in between. This CDR3 comprises 12 residues. CDR1 and CDR2 from the germline V gene are GTSNPN and SVGIG (reference sequence). CDR3 nucleotide sequence: TGTGCCTGGAGTGTATCCGGGAGTGAGCAGTTCTTC. This codes for CAWSVSGSEQFF.

The sample holds a few counts of this clonotype. V is TRBV12-3 or TRBV12-4 and J is TRBJ1-2; D ambiguous. The CDR3 contains 13 residues. The V end lost 0 bases, the J end lost 2 bases, and 4 bases lay between the germline ends. This CDR3 is CASSLAENYGYTF. The CDR3 DNA sequence: TGTGCCAGCAGTTTAGCAGAGAACTATGGCTACACCTTC.

This clonotype was counted many times. The gene calls are TRBV4-2 and TRBJ2-1, with D unclear. The CDR3 runs 16 residues. V lost 0 bases and J 0 bases, leaving 9 bases between the germline ends. Looked up from germline, CDR1 is LGHNA and CDR2 is YNFKEQ. The CDR3 sequence is CASSQDLRSSYNEQFF. CDR3 nucleotide sequence: TGTGCCAGCAGCCAAGATCTACGAAGCTCCTACAATGAGCAGTTCTTC.

This sequence joins TRBV7-9 and TRBJ2-4, with 7 bases aligning to TRBD2. Germline V lookup: CDR1 SEHNR, CDR2 FQNEAQ (reference sequence). CDR3 length equals 14 residues. Unmatched junction bases numbered 6, after V lost 3 bases and J lost 7 bases. The CDR3 DNA follows: TGTGCCAGCAGCTTTGACGGGGGGAGTAACATTCAGTACTTC. Its translation: CASSFDGGSNIQYF.

The chain recombines TRBV12-5 with TRBJ2-5, with 7 bases lining up with TRBD1. Per germline, CDR1 LGHNT and CDR2 FRNRAP. V was clipped by 8 bases and J by 4 bases; unmatched bases: 10. CDR3 length: 14 residues. CDR3 DNA: TGTGCTAGTTGCCGGGACAGCCTCGGAGAGACCCAGTACTTC. Its translation is CASCRDSLGETQYF.

This clonotype was recorded many times. The chain couples TRBV12-3 or TRBV12-4 to TRBJ2-7, with 7 bases that match TRBD1. Germline trimming cut 5 bases from V and 0 bases from J; bases unmatched to any gene: 7. This CDR3 is 15 amino acids long. Here the CDR3 reads CASSPDREPSYEQYF. As DNA, the CDR3 is TGTGCCAGCAGTCCTGACAGGGAACCCTCCTACGAGCAGTACTTC.

The gene calls are TRBV7-6 and TRBJ1-1, with TRBD1 matching over 7 bases. The V gene's germline CDR1 is SGHVS and CDR2 FNYEAQ. The J segment lost 5 bases and the V segment lost 1 base, leaving 7 bases of the junction unmatched. This CDR3 has 15 residues. CDR3 sequence: CASSLVQGGRTEAFF. DNA of the CDR3: TGTGCCAGCAGCTTAGTTCAGGGGGGGAGGACTGAAGCTTTCTTT.

This clonotype has a handful of counts. This chain uses TRBV9 with TRBJ2-1; the D gene is possibly TRBD2 (6 bases). This CDR3 has 20 amino acids. V was shortened by 0 bases and J by 0 bases, with 22 bases between the two germline ends. CDR1 and CDR2 (germline): SGDLS, YYNGEE. The DNA for the CDR3 is TGTGCCAGCAGCGTAGGGAGCTCGTCTAGGGCGGGAAGCTCCTACAATGAGCAGTTCTTC. This encodes CASSVGSSSRAGSSYNEQFF.

This clonotype was counted a few times. The chain combines TRBV9 with TRBJ1-1; D call uncertain. Trimming took 6 bases from V and 4 from J, leaving 13 bases between them. CDR3 size: 13 residues. Germline loops: CDR1 SGDLS, CDR2 YYNGEE. The CDR3 spells CASTNSKGTEAFF. As DNA, the CDR3 is TGTGCCAGCACGAACTCGAAGGGCACTGAAGCTTTCTTT. The entire variable domain, with the rest obtained from reference TRBV9 and TRBJ1-1, is as follows: DSGVTQTPKHLITATGQRVTLRCSPRSGDLSVYWYQQSLDQGLQFLIQYYNGEERAKGNILERFSAQQFPDLHSELNLSSLELGDSALYFCASTNSKGTEAFFGQGTRLTVV.

This chain links TRBV6-1 with TRBJ2-1; weak D call: TRBD2 (6 bases). Trimming left V 7 bases short and J 6 bases short, with 22 bases between. The V gene's germline CDR1 is MNHNS and CDR2 SASEGT. This CDR3 comprises 16 residues. Written as DNA, the CDR3 is TGTGCCAGCACCACCAGCGGGTCCCCGTCCCGCAATGAGCAGTTCTTC. Residues: CASTTSGSPSRNEQFF.